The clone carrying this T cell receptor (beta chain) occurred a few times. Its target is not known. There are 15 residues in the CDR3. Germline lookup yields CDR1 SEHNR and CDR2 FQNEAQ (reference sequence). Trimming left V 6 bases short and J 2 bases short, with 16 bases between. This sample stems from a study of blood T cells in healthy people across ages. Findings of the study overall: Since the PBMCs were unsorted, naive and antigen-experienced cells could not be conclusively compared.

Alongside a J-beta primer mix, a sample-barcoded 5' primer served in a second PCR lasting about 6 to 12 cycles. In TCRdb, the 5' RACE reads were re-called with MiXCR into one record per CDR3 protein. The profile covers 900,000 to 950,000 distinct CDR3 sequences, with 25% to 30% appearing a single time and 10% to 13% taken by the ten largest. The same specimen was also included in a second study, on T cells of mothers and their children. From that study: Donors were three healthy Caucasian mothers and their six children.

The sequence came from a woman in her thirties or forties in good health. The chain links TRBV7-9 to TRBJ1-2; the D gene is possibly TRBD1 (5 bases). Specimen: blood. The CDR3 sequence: CASSACGGINYGYTF. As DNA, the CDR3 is TGTGCCAGCAGTGCCTGCGGGGGGATCAACTATGGCTACACCTTC.